The 6 T cell receptor beta chains below were found in one sample sequenced in a study of human T cells and chemical hapten exposure. As to time point: patch test 3, about 24 weeks after DPC sensitization. Specified treatment: therapeutic diphenylcyclopropenone sensitization with weekly scalp DPC. MiXCR, run by TCRdb on the RACE reads, gives a single entry per CDR3 protein. The sample yields 85,000 to 100,000 distinct CDR3 sequences, 25% to 30% seen once. The starting material was whole blood, obtained in connection with sensitization to the hapten diphenylcyclopropenone (DPC). The receptors derive from a man aged 35-49 years with alopecia areata. Some clones in this sample may be carry-over from other donors' samples.

The rearrangement joins TRBV5-1 to TRBJ2-7; 8 positions match TRBD1. Germline V gene lookup returns CDR1 SGHRS and CDR2 YFSETQ. The CDR3 length is 15 residues. J lost 2 bases, V lost 0 bases, and 4 bases had no gene match. The CDR3 DNA reads as TGCGCCAGCAGCTTGGAGACAGGGGAAACCTACGAGCAGTACTTC. Protein: CASSLETGETYEQYF.

The gene calls are TRBV20-1 and TRBJ2-7, with 10 bases matching TRBD2. The CDR3 length is 13 residues. J was trimmed by 6 bases and V by 0 bases; bases with no gene match: 2. From germline, CDR1 is DFQATT and CDR2 SNEGSKA (reference sequence). The CDR3 nucleotides read TGCAGTGCTAGAGAAGCGGGAGGGCCCGAGCAGTACTTC. Amino acid sequence: CSAREAGGPEQYF.

This clonotype was seen more than once but under ten times. J is TRBJ1-1 and V is TRBV7-2; 7 nucleotides match TRBD1. Germline V gene sequence: CDR1 SGHTA, CDR2 FQGNSA. After removal of 3 bases from V and 4 bases from J, the junction contained 8 bases not matched to a gene. This CDR3 contains 15 residues. The CDR3 nucleotides are TGTGCCAGCAGCTTTTCGACAGGGTCGGGCACTGAAGCTTTCTTT. Translating gives CASSFSTGSGTEAFF. The full variable domain, completed using reference TRBV7-2 and TRBJ1-1, is GAGVSQSPSNKVTEKGKDVELRCDPISGHTALYWYRQSLGQGLEFLIYFQGNSAPDKSGLPSDRFSAERTGGSVSTLTIQRTQQEDSAVYLCASSFSTGSGTEAFFGQGTRLTVV.

This chain joins TRBV28 and TRBJ2-7, with 11 bases fitting TRBD2. Germline lookup yields CDR1 MDHEN and CDR2 SYDVKM. With 3 bases clipped from V and 6 bases from J, the junction kept 13 bases outside the gene matches. CDR3 length: 17 residues. Here the CDR3 DNA reads TGTGCCAGCAGTTTTCCCGAGACTAGCGGGAACCGCGGCGAGCAGTACTTC. Its translation: CASSFPETSGNRGEQYF.

This clonotype appeared a few times. The chain links TRBV7-9 to TRBJ2-3, with D possibly TRBD1 on 6 matching bases. CDR1 SEHNR and CDR2 FQNEAQ come from the germline V gene (reference sequence). V lost 5 bases and J 4 bases, leaving 13 bases between the germline ends. The CDR3 is 14 residues long. The CDR3 loop reads CASSDTAGADTQYF. The CDR3 bases are TGTGCCAGCAGCGATACGGCAGGGGCAGATACGCAGTATTTT.

This clonotype was seen only a few times. The chain links TRBV28 to TRBJ1-5, with no clear D. V lost 3 bases and J lost 4, with 19 bases in between. Germline V CDR1 and CDR2: MDHEN, SYDVKM. The CDR3 is made up of 17 amino acids. The CDR3 DNA sequence: TGTGCCAGCAGTTTTGTCGGGCTTCGGGGTCTGAATCAGCCCCAGCATTTT. It encodes CASSFVGLRGLNQPQHF.